The rows below give T cell receptor beta chains drawn from one sample of a study of early T cells in non-severe SARS-CoV-2 infection. TCRdb redid the calling of the 5' RACE reads with MiXCR, one entry per CDR3 protein. The sample gives more than 65,000 distinct CDR3 sequences, 4% to 6% of which show up once; roughly 3.6% is in the top ten. The specimen was whole blood, collected at baseline. The receptors were gathered from an adult who was a healthcare worker with PCR-confirmed SARS-CoV-2 infection or an uninfected control (not recorded which). The donor label of this sample is uncertain. Both conserved end residues are part of each CDR3. Each record gives: J gene, V gene, D gene, clone size, CDR3 DNA, CDR3 protein. D genes are given only for firm matches. Clone size is stated in some rows and not others, as once, few, many or a class when expanded.

j_call: TRBJ1-6
v_call: TRBV7-9
d_call: TRBD1
clone_size: few
cdr3_nt: TGTGCCAGCAGCTCTCGACAGGGGAGTGGGTCACCCCTCCACTTT
cdr3_aa: CASSSRQGSGSPLHF

j_call: TRBJ2-2
v_call: TRBV29-1
d_call: -
clone_size: many
cdr3_nt: TGCAGCGTTGGCGCCAACACCGGGGAGCTGTTTTTT
cdr3_aa: CSVGANTGELFF

j_call: TRBJ1-6
v_call: TRBV6-1
d_call: -
clone_size: many
cdr3_nt: TGTGCCAGCAGTGAAGCGTCCGGGCTCCATAATTCACCCCTCCACTTT
cdr3_aa: CASSEASGLHNSPLHF

j_call: TRBJ2-4
v_call: TRBV27
d_call: -
clone_size: few
cdr3_nt: TGTGCCAGCAGTTATCTGGGATCCAGACAGGAGGGAGGAATTCAGTACTTC
cdr3_aa: CASSYLGSRQEGGIQYF

j_call: TRBJ1-4
v_call: TRBV20-1
d_call: -
clone_size: few
cdr3_nt: TGCAGTGCTAGAGCGGTGAATGAAAAACTGTTTTTT
cdr3_aa: CSARAVNEKLFF

j_call: TRBJ1-1
v_call: TRBV11-2
d_call: TRBD1
clone_size: many
cdr3_nt: TGTGCCAGCACCAATCAGGGGGCAGGGGCTTTCTTT
cdr3_aa: CASTNQGAGAFF

j_call: TRBJ2-6
v_call: TRBV30
d_call: -
clone_size: few
cdr3_nt: TGTGCCTGGGACACTAGCTCTGGGGCCAACGTCCTGACTTTC
cdr3_aa: CAWDTSSGANVLTF

j_call: TRBJ2-5
v_call: TRBV7-2
d_call: TRBD2
clone_size: few
cdr3_nt: TGTGCCAGCAGTTTCCCCGCGGGGGGCCGGGAGACCCAGTACTTC
cdr3_aa: CASSFPAGGRETQYF

j_call: TRBJ2-3
v_call: TRBV3-1
d_call: -
clone_size: many
cdr3_nt: TGTGCCAGCAGCCAAACGGGACCTACAGATACGCAGTATTTT
cdr3_aa: CASSQTGPTDTQYF

j_call: TRBJ1-5
v_call: TRBV16
d_call: -
clone_size: many
cdr3_nt: TGTGCCAGCAGTGCAGGGAGGGAAAGGGATCAGCCCCAGCATTTT
cdr3_aa: CASSAGRERDQPQHF

j_call: TRBJ2-2
v_call: TRBV29-1
d_call: TRBD1
clone_size: many
cdr3_nt: TGCAGCGCCGGACGTCAGGGGGCGCAGATCGGGGAGCTGTTTTTT
cdr3_aa: CSAGRQGAQIGELFF

j_call: TRBJ1-1
v_call: TRBV7-9
d_call: -
clone_size: -
cdr3_nt: TGTGCCAGCAGCTTTTCGGGGACGATGAACACTGAAGCTTTCTTT
cdr3_aa: CASSFSGTMNTEAFF

j_call: TRBJ1-5
v_call: TRBV20-1
d_call: -
clone_size: many
cdr3_nt: TGCAGTGCTAGAGGACGGAGGGAGGACCAGCCCCAGCATTTT
cdr3_aa: CSARGRREDQPQHF

j_call: TRBJ2-5
v_call: TRBV4-1
d_call: -
clone_size: -
cdr3_nt: TGCGCCAGCAGCCAAGACAGACAGCAAGAGACCCAGTACTTC
cdr3_aa: CASSQDRQQETQYF

j_call: TRBJ2-5
v_call: TRBV9
d_call: -
clone_size: -
cdr3_nt: TGTGCCAGCAGCGATGGACACCAAGAGACCCAGTACTTC
cdr3_aa: CASSDGHQETQYF

j_call: TRBJ2-2
v_call: TRBV20-1
d_call: -
clone_size: -
cdr3_nt: TGCAGTGCTAAGGACTCGAGGGTGGGGAACACCGGGGAGCTGTTTTTT
cdr3_aa: CSAKDSRVGNTGELFF

j_call: TRBJ1-1
v_call: TRBV28
d_call: TRBD1
clone_size: many
cdr3_nt: TGTGCCAGCAGGACAGGGTCGAACACTGAAGCTTTCTTT
cdr3_aa: CASRTGSNTEAFF

j_call: TRBJ2-6
v_call: TRBV24-1
d_call: -
clone_size: few
cdr3_nt: TGTGCCACCACCTCAGGGAGCTCTGGGGCCAACGTCCTGACTTTC
cdr3_aa: CATTSGSSGANVLTF

j_call: TRBJ1-1
v_call: TRBV4-2
d_call: TRBD1
clone_size: many
cdr3_nt: TGTGCCAGCAGCCAACTAACAGGGGATGAAGCTTTCTTT
cdr3_aa: CASSQLTGDEAFF

j_call: TRBJ2-3
v_call: TRBV12-3/TRBV12-4
d_call: TRBD1
clone_size: many
cdr3_nt: TGTGCCAGCAGTTTAGGAGCGGGGACAGGGGGCTCAGATACGCAGTATTTT
cdr3_aa: CASSLGAGTGGSDTQYF

j_call: TRBJ1-5
v_call: TRBV12-3/TRBV12-4
d_call: TRBD1
clone_size: many
cdr3_nt: TGTGCCAGCAGTTTGGAGACAGGGGGCAATCAGCCCCAGCATTTT
cdr3_aa: CASSLETGGNQPQHF

j_call: TRBJ1-1
v_call: TRBV7-9
d_call: TRBD1
clone_size: -
cdr3_nt: TGTGCCAGCAGCGTAAGGGGACAGGCCCACGAAGCTTTCTTT
cdr3_aa: CASSVRGQAHEAFF